Listed here is a single T cell receptor (beta chain). The antigen remains undetermined. Healthy Caucasians supplied all donations. The CDR3 spans 19 residues. CDR1 is LNHNV and CDR2 is YYDKDF in the germline V gene (reference sequence). V shed 1 base and J 3 bases; nucleotides not matched to a gene: 13. The data derive from a study of identical twins. TCRdb independently ran MiXCR on the 5' RACE reads; one entry per CDR3 protein. The sample lists hundreds of thousands of distinct CDR3 sequences, roughly an eighth occurring once. General study points: Conclusions were based on cross-sectional statistical analysis, without following the same donors. Models predicted too little out-of-frame TCR alpha sharing in monozygotic twins. Sequences that were out-of-frame, alpha and twin-shared displayed an excess of low generation probability.

These sequences were also reported in another study, on yellow fever vaccine responses in identical twins.

The specimen sequenced was PBMCs. The J gene is TRBJ2-3, the V gene TRBV15; 10 bases are a match to TRBD2. The source is a woman aged 18 to 35 in good health. As DNA, the CDR3 is TGTGCCACCAGCAGAGCTCCCCGGGCTAGCGGGAGCACAACAGATACGCAGTATTTT. This codes for CATSRAPRASGSTTDTQYF.